This entry lists 4 T cell receptor beta chains sequenced from one sample in a study of blood T cell repertoires in COVID-19. Sequencing was performed with immunoSEQ multiplex PCR; in TCRdb, only in-frame clones are kept and a portion is missing. In the table there are almost 55,000 clones, around 84% of which are singletons. Specimen: peripheral blood. These receptor sequences come from a human donor in a cohort sampled during active COVID-19.

V gene TRBV5-1 combines with J gene TRBJ2-5, with D perhaps matching TRBD1 (5 bases). The CDR3 has 14 residues. Germline loops: CDR1 SGHRS, CDR2 YFSETQ. Trimming removed 0 bases from V and 4 bases from J, with 10 bases in between. Here the CDR3 reads CASSLGARVETQYF. CDR3 nucleotide sequence: TGCGCCAGCAGCTTGGGAGCCAGGGTAGAGACCCAGTACTTC.

V is TRBV25-1 and J is TRBJ2-1, with TRBD2 as a possible D gene (6 bases). Per germline, CDR1 MGHDK and CDR2 SYGVNS. The CDR3 is 15 amino acids. The ends were cut back, 2 bases at V and 4 bases at J, with 12 bases in the middle. The CDR3 sequence is CASSEGGGLYNEQFF. The CDR3, as DNA: TGTGCCAGCAGTGAAGGGGGAGGCCTTTACAATGAGCAGTTCTTC.

This clone occurred once. The chain joins TRBV6-5 to TRBJ1-2; D remains unclear. Per the germline V gene, CDR1 is MNHEY and CDR2 is SVGAGI. This CDR3 contains 14 residues. V dropped 5 bases and J dropped 7 bases, with 17 bases sitting between them. The CDR3, as DNA: TGTGCCAGCAGTCCGGACGACTATGGGTTTGGCTACACCTTC. This codes for CASSPDDYGFGYTF.

The chain couples TRBV7-8 to TRBJ2-2, with D maybe TRBD2 (5 bases). The CDR3 is 17 amino acids. V gave up 3 bases and J gave up 3 bases, with 17 bases separating them. Germline V gene sequence: CDR1 SGHVS, CDR2 FQNEAQ. This CDR3 reads CASSFTMRVEYTGELFF. For the CDR3, the DNA is TGTGCCAGCAGCTTCACAATGAGGGTCGAATACACCGGGGAGCTGTTTTTT.